Listed below are T cell receptor beta chains from one sample, sequenced in a study of identical twins. TCRdb re-called the 5' RACE reads with MiXCR, one entry per CDR3 protein. Among around 1.7 million distinct CDR3 sequences listed, 32% were seen once. Sequenced sample: cord blood. These receptors were collected from a newborn girl in good health. CDR3s include the opening cysteine and the closing phenylalanine or tryptophan. D genes are given only for firm matches. Part of the rows lack a size; the others show once, few, many or a class for expanded clones.

CDR3 protein: CASGSSSGTVYNEQFF
CDR3 DNA: TGTGCTAGTGGTTCGTCGAGCGGGACAGTCTACAATGAGCAGTTCTTC
J gene: TRBJ2-1
V gene: TRBV12-5
D gene: NA
clone size: NA

CDR3 protein: CSAGLAGGELFF
CDR3 DNA: TGCAGTGCGGGACTAGCGGGGGGGGAGCTGTTTTTT
J gene: TRBJ2-2
V gene: TRBV20-1
D gene: TRBD2
clone size: NA

CDR3 protein: CASRYDRGNYGYTF
CDR3 DNA: TGTGCCAGCAGGTACGACAGGGGAAACTATGGCTACACCTTC
J gene: TRBJ1-2
V gene: TRBV6-6
D gene: TRBD1
clone size: NA

CDR3 protein: CSAREGRVTSTEAFF
CDR3 DNA: TGCAGTGCTAGAGAAGGCAGGGTAACGAGCACTGAAGCTTTCTTT
J gene: TRBJ1-1
V gene: TRBV20-1
D gene: NA
clone size: NA

CDR3 protein: CASSYDRGRGDTQYF
CDR3 DNA: TGCGCCAGCAGCTATGACAGGGGGAGAGGGGATACGCAGTATTTT
J gene: TRBJ2-3
V gene: TRBV4-1
D gene: TRBD1
clone size: few

CDR3 protein: CASSDVRGRSQPQHF
CDR3 DNA: TGTGCCAGCAGTGACGTGAGGGGTAGGAGTCAGCCCCAGCATTTT
J gene: TRBJ1-5
V gene: TRBV2
D gene: NA
clone size: NA

CDR3 protein: CATSPGAKNIQYF
CDR3 DNA: TGTGCCACTTCGCCGGGGGCCAAAAACATTCAGTACTTC
J gene: TRBJ2-4
V gene: TRBV10-3
D gene: NA
clone size: few

CDR3 protein: CASSLGTRHNNEQFF
CDR3 DNA: TGTGCCAGCAGCTTAGGGACTAGGCACAACAATGAGCAGTTCTTC
J gene: TRBJ2-1
V gene: TRBV11-2
D gene: TRBD2
clone size: few

CDR3 protein: CSARGPTGHGSINEQFF
CDR3 DNA: TGCAGTGCTAGAGGCCCGACGGGACATGGAAGCATCAATGAGCAGTTCTTC
J gene: TRBJ2-1
V gene: TRBV20-1
D gene: NA
clone size: NA

CDR3 protein: CASSLSDSNTGELFF
CDR3 DNA: TGTGCCAGCAGTTTGTCGGACTCGAACACCGGGGAGCTGTTTTTT
J gene: TRBJ2-2
V gene: TRBV28
D gene: NA
clone size: few

CDR3 protein: CASSSGPDTEAFF
CDR3 DNA: TGTGCCAGCAGCTCGGGACCGGACACTGAAGCTTTCTTT
J gene: TRBJ1-1
V gene: TRBV7-2
D gene: NA
clone size: few

CDR3 protein: CASSQDKTANYGYTF
CDR3 DNA: TGTGCCAGCAGCCAAGATAAAACAGCTAACTATGGCTACACCTTC
J gene: TRBJ1-2
V gene: TRBV3-1
D gene: NA
clone size: NA

CDR3 protein: CASWTSEVTDTQYF
CDR3 DNA: TGTGCCAGCTGGACTAGCGAGGTCACAGATACGCAGTATTTT
J gene: TRBJ2-3
V gene: TRBV2
D gene: TRBD2
clone size: few

CDR3 protein: CASSLGQGAGIQYF
CDR3 DNA: TGTGCCAGCAGCTTGGGACAGGGGGCTGGCATTCAGTACTTC
J gene: TRBJ2-4
V gene: TRBV5-6
D gene: TRBD1
clone size: NA

CDR3 protein: CASSQGLNYEQYF
CDR3 DNA: TGTGCCAGCAGCCAGGGACTAAACTACGAGCAGTACTTC
J gene: TRBJ2-7
V gene: TRBV4-2
D gene: TRBD2
clone size: NA

CDR3 protein: CASSPPGRNEQFF
CDR3 DNA: TGTGCCAGCTCACCACCGGGCCGTAATGAGCAGTTCTTC
J gene: TRBJ2-1
V gene: TRBV18
D gene: NA
clone size: many

CDR3 protein: CASSSRQGGTGELFF
CDR3 DNA: TGTGCCAGCAGCTCCCGACAGGGGGGAACCGGGGAGCTGTTTTTT
J gene: TRBJ2-2
V gene: TRBV11-3
D gene: TRBD1
clone size: NA

CDR3 protein: CSARDASGRSPNEQFF
CDR3 DNA: TGCAGTGCTAGAGATGCTAGCGGGCGTTCGCCTAATGAGCAGTTCTTC
J gene: TRBJ2-1
V gene: TRBV20-1
D gene: TRBD2
clone size: few

CDR3 protein: CASSLDPDTYEQYF
CDR3 DNA: TGTGCCAGCAGCTTAGACCCGGACACCTACGAGCAGTACTTC
J gene: TRBJ2-7
V gene: TRBV7-8
D gene: NA
clone size: few

CDR3 protein: CASSLGAEKTQYF
CDR3 DNA: TGCGCCAGCAGCTTGGGGGCGGAAAAGACCCAGTACTTC
J gene: TRBJ2-5
V gene: TRBV5-1
D gene: NA
clone size: NA

CDR3 protein: CSARGGEKLFF
CDR3 DNA: TGCAGCGCCAGGGGAGGTGAAAAACTGTTTTTT
J gene: TRBJ1-4
V gene: TRBV20-1
D gene: NA
clone size: many

CDR3 protein: CASSPPQGASEAFF
CDR3 DNA: TGTGCCAGCAGTCCCCCTCAGGGGGCTTCTGAAGCTTTCTTT
J gene: TRBJ1-1
V gene: TRBV28
D gene: TRBD1
clone size: NA

CDR3 protein: CASSSDLGPYSNQPQHF
CDR3 DNA: TGTGCCAGCAGCTCCGACCTCGGGCCTTATAGCAATCAGCCCCAGCATTTT
J gene: TRBJ1-5
V gene: TRBV7-9
D gene: NA
clone size: few

CDR3 protein: CASSEAGDSPLHF
CDR3 DNA: TGTGCCAGCAGTGAGGCGGGAGATTCACCCCTCCACTTT
J gene: TRBJ1-6
V gene: TRBV6-1
D gene: NA
clone size: few

CDR3 protein: CASTYSTRVGPYNEQFF
CDR3 DNA: TGTGCCAGCACCTATTCGACCCGGGTGGGGCCCTACAATGAGCAGTTCTTC
J gene: TRBJ2-1
V gene: TRBV6-2/TRBV6-3
D gene: NA
clone size: NA

CDR3 protein: CSARGQSSYNEQYF
CDR3 DNA: TGCAGTGCTAGAGGACAGAGCTCCTACAATGAGCAGTACTTC
J gene: TRBJ2-7
V gene: TRBV20-1
D gene: NA
clone size: NA

CDR3 protein: CASSEEGPTFDEQYF
CDR3 DNA: TGTGCCAGCAGTGAGGAGGGTCCAACCTTCGACGAGCAGTACTTC
J gene: TRBJ2-7
V gene: TRBV2
D gene: NA
clone size: NA

CDR3 protein: CSARDLVEHAKNIQYF
CDR3 DNA: TGCAGTGCTAGAGATCTAGTAGAACACGCCAAAAACATTCAGTACTTC
J gene: TRBJ2-4
V gene: TRBV20-1
D gene: NA
clone size: few

CDR3 protein: CASSRTSGGFNEQFF
CDR3 DNA: TGTGCCAGCAGCCGGACTAGCGGGGGGTTCAATGAGCAGTTCTTC
J gene: TRBJ2-1
V gene: TRBV7-2
D gene: TRBD2
clone size: NA

CDR3 protein: CASSLGLRSYNEQFF
CDR3 DNA: TGTGCCAGCAGCCTTGGACTCCGGTCCTACAATGAGCAGTTCTTC
J gene: TRBJ2-1
V gene: TRBV3-1
D gene: NA
clone size: NA

CDR3 protein: CAISESGQGSYEQYF
CDR3 DNA: TGTGCCATCAGTGAGTCAGGACAGGGCTCCTACGAGCAGTACTTC
J gene: TRBJ2-7
V gene: TRBV10-3
D gene: TRBD1
clone size: many

CDR3 protein: CASRQLAGGHYSTDTQYF
CDR3 DNA: TGTGCCAGCAGACAACTAGCGGGGGGGCATTATAGCACAGATACGCAGTATTTT
J gene: TRBJ2-3
V gene: TRBV6-1
D gene: TRBD2
clone size: NA

CDR3 protein: CASSLDFHTHRVDSNQPQHF
CDR3 DNA: TGTGCCAGCAGTTTAGATTTCCACACACACAGGGTGGATAGCAATCAGCCCCAGCATTTT
J gene: TRBJ1-5
V gene: TRBV12-3/TRBV12-4
D gene: NA
clone size: NA

CDR3 protein: CASSDDRGSVKFF
CDR3 DNA: TGTGCCAGCAGTGACGACCGTGGGAGCGTAAAGTTCTTC
J gene: TRBJ2-1
V gene: TRBV6-4
D gene: NA
clone size: few

CDR3 protein: CASSLFEGQETQYF
CDR3 DNA: TGTGCCAGCAGCTTATTCGAGGGCCAAGAGACCCAGTACTTC
J gene: TRBJ2-5
V gene: TRBV7-6
D gene: NA
clone size: NA

CDR3 protein: CASTLRKGQNEKLFF
CDR3 DNA: TGTGCCAGCACCCTTCGGAAAGGGCAAAATGAAAAACTGTTTTTT
J gene: TRBJ1-4
V gene: TRBV5-4
D gene: NA
clone size: few

CDR3 protein: CASSTGQNEQYF
CDR3 DNA: TGCGCCAGCAGTACAGGGCAGAACGAGCAGTACTTC
J gene: TRBJ2-7
V gene: TRBV5-1
D gene: NA
clone size: few

CDR3 protein: CASSLPRQLEKLFF
CDR3 DNA: TGTGCCAGCAGCTTGCCCAGGCAACTTGAAAAACTGTTTTTT
J gene: TRBJ1-4
V gene: TRBV5-8
D gene: NA
clone size: NA

CDR3 protein: CASRGVGGLKKLFF
CDR3 DNA: TGTGCCAGCAGGGGTGTCGGGGGGCTGAAGAAACTGTTTTTT
J gene: TRBJ1-4
V gene: TRBV25-1
D gene: NA
clone size: once

CDR3 protein: CASSHDSPLHF
CDR3 DNA: TGTGCCAGCAGTCACGATTCACCCCTCCACTTT
J gene: TRBJ1-6
V gene: TRBV12-3/TRBV12-4
D gene: NA
clone size: NA

CDR3 protein: CASSSPGHEQYF
CDR3 DNA: TGTGCCAGCAGTTCGCCGGGGCACGAGCAGTACTTC
J gene: TRBJ2-7
V gene: TRBV28
D gene: NA
clone size: many

CDR3 protein: CSAPRAGARKEQYF
CDR3 DNA: TGCAGTGCTCCAAGAGCGGGGGCGCGTAAGGAGCAGTACTTC
J gene: TRBJ2-5
V gene: TRBV20-1
D gene: TRBD2
clone size: NA

CDR3 protein: CASSPGSSNTEAFF
CDR3 DNA: TGTGCCAGCTCACCCGGATCTAGTAACACTGAAGCTTTCTTT
J gene: TRBJ1-1
V gene: TRBV18
D gene: NA
clone size: NA

CDR3 protein: CASSGYRDHNTEAFF
CDR3 DNA: TGTGCCAGCAGCGGATACAGGGACCATAACACTGAAGCTTTCTTT
J gene: TRBJ1-1
V gene: TRBV7-2
D gene: NA
clone size: NA

CDR3 protein: CSARLAAEQYF
CDR3 DNA: TGCAGTGCTAGACTAGCGGCCGAGCAGTACTTC
J gene: TRBJ2-7
V gene: TRBV20-1
D gene: TRBD2
clone size: few